Presented here are 27 T cell receptor beta chains from one specimen sequenced in a study of T-cell memory formation after mild COVID-19. Each CDR3 protein is one row after TCRdb ran MiXCR on the 5' RACE reads. The table shows about 400,000 distinct CDR3 sequences, with about 25% occurring only once. Sample: PBMCs or a T cell subset sorted from them (not recorded which). These receptors all come from an adult woman who had mild COVID-19 (a few samples of this study predate the infection). Cell type and time point are not known.

The chain uses TRBV6-2 or TRBV6-3 and TRBJ1-4, with 7 nucleotides matching TRBD1. V lost 7 bases and J lost 5; bases outside the gene matches: 10. The germline V gene encodes CDR1 MNHEY and CDR2 SVGEGT. CDR3 length: 15 amino acids. CDR3: CASTSQGKLNEKLFF. The CDR3, as DNA: TGTGCCAGCACCTCACAGGGGAAACTCAATGAAAAACTGTTTTTT.

The J gene is TRBJ1-4, the V gene TRBV6-5; maybe TRBD1 (5 bases). V lost 6 bases, J lost 7 bases, and 15 bases lay in between. The germline gives CDR1 MNHEY, CDR2 SVGAGI. CDR3 length: 14 residues. CDR3 amino acids: CASRAGRFREKLFF. CDR3 DNA sequence: TGTGCCAGCAGAGCGGGACGCTTTCGTGAAAAACTGTTTTTT.

This clonotype was observed a handful of times. The chain combines TRBV3-1 with TRBJ2-5; 12 nucleotides match TRBD1. Germline trimming cut 5 bases from V and 5 bases from J; bases unmatched to any gene: 6. This CDR3 region has 15 residues. CDR1 and CDR2 from the germline V gene are LGHDT and YNNKEL (reference sequence). CDR3 sequence: CASSIGTGGAETQYF. The CDR3 bases are TGTGCCAGCAGCATAGGGACAGGGGGCGCTGAGACCCAGTACTTC.

This chain links TRBV4-2 with TRBJ2-7, with a possible D match to TRBD2 (5 bases). This CDR3 contains 15 residues. Trimming took off 0 bases at V and 0 bases at J, with 9 bases between the two ends. In germline, CDR1 is LGHNA, CDR2 YNFKEQ. For the CDR3, the DNA is TGTGCCAGCAGCCAAGAATCGGGGAGCTCCTACGAGCAGTACTTC. It encodes CASSQESGSSYEQYF.

The gene calls are TRBV12-3 or TRBV12-4 and TRBJ2-7; D is uncertain. The V gene lost 2 bases and the J gene lost 2 bases, with 10 bases spanning the gap. The CDR3 runs to 14 residues. Here the CDR3 reads CASSLTSPAYEQYF. The CDR3 DNA reads TGTGCCAGCAGTTTAACCTCACCGGCCTACGAGCAGTACTTC.

This clonotype was seen more than once but under ten times. The CDR3 region has the DNA TGTGCCAGCAGGGGACTAGCGGGAGGGCCGAGTGAGCAGTTCTTC. Translated: CASRGLAGGPSEQFF. V gene TRBV7-2 combines with J gene TRBJ2-1; 16 nucleotides line up with TRBD2. With V trimmed by 6 bases and J by 9 bases, 5 bases remained unmatched. Germline V gives CDR1 SGHTA, CDR2 FQGNSA. This CDR3 is 15 amino acids long. The whole variable domain, filled in from reference TRBV7-2 and TRBJ2-1, reads GAGVSQSPSNKVTEKGKDVELRCDPISGHTALYWYRQSLGQGLEFLIYFQGNSAPDKSGLPSDRFSAERTGGSVSTLTIQRTQQEDSAVYLCASRGLAGGPSEQFFGPGTRLTVL.

Only a few counts were recorded for this clonotype. J is TRBJ1-3 and V is TRBV5-6; D ambiguous. This CDR3 has 15 amino acids. The germline V gene encodes CDR1 SGHDT and CDR2 YYEEEE. Trimming took 0 bases from V and 1 from J, leaving 8 bases between them. Written as DNA, the CDR3 is TGTGCCAGCAGCTTGGTGTCCGGGTCTGGAAACACCATATATTTT. It yields the protein CASSLVSGSGNTIYF.

This clonotype has only a few counts. This chain joins TRBV24-1 and TRBJ2-3, with D possibly called TRBD1 or TRBD2 (6 bases each). Trimming removed 3 bases from V and 2 bases from J, with 14 bases in between. The germline CDR1 and CDR2 sequences are KGHDR and SFDVKD. The length of the CDR3 is 16 residues. Here the CDR3 DNA reads TGTGCCACCAGTGATCGACTAGGACAGCTCACAGATACGCAGTATTTT. It is translated as CATSDRLGQLTDTQYF.

The J gene is TRBJ1-1, the V gene TRBV5-4, with TRBD1 matching 7 bases. The germline gives CDR1 SGHNT, CDR2 YYREEE (reference sequence). The V segment lost 2 bases and the J segment 0 bases; nucleotides outside the gene matches: 7. The CDR3 is 16 amino acids. CDR3 amino acids: CASSFGGTVLNTEAFF. Here the CDR3 DNA reads TGTGCCAGCAGCTTTGGCGGGACAGTTCTGAACACTGAAGCTTTCTTT. The full variable domain, rest sourced from reference TRBV5-4 and TRBJ1-1, is ETGVTQSPTHLIKTRGQQVTLRCSSQSGHNTVSWYQQALGQGPQFIFQYYREEENGRGNFPPRFSGLQFPNYSSELNVNALELDDSALYLCASSFGGTVLNTEAFFGQGTRLTVV.

There are a few counts of this clonotype. The V and J genes are TRBV7-2 and TRBJ2-1; 10 positions match TRBD1. J lost 2 bases, V lost 5 bases, and 3 bases had no gene match. Germline V gene data show CDR1 as SGHTA and CDR2 as FQGNSA. CDR3 length equals 15 residues. CDR3 bases: TGTGCCAGCAGCCAGGGACAGGGGCCCTACAATGAGCAGTTCTTC. Translating it yields CASSQGQGPYNEQFF.

This clonotype was seen only a few times. The rearrangement uses TRBV10-3 and TRBJ2-3, with D possibly being TRBD1 or TRBD2 (5 bases each). V was trimmed by 6 bases and J by 2 bases, leaving 12 bases between them. The germline V gene encodes CDR1 ENHRY and CDR2 SYGVKD. This CDR3 has 14 amino acids. The CDR3 region has the DNA TGTGCCATCAGAACCGGGACCATCACAGATACGCAGTATTTT. This codes for CAIRTGTITDTQYF.

The table lists this clonotype with a few counts. The CDR3 DNA reads TGCAGCGCTGGTAGCGGGAGAAGGCTCGGTGAGCAGTTCTTC. The encoded protein is CSAGSGRRLGEQFF. This chain links TRBV29-1 with TRBJ2-1, with 9 bases identical to TRBD2. V gave up 7 bases and J gave up 9 bases; unmatched junction bases: 13. This CDR3 has 14 amino acids. Germline V gives CDR1 SQVTM, CDR2 ANQGSEA.

This clonotype was seen a handful of times. This chain links TRBV12-3 or TRBV12-4 with TRBJ2-1; 10 positions agree with TRBD2. The junction had 5 bases not matched to a gene; V was cut back by 7 bases and J by 5 bases. The CDR3 extends over 14 amino acids. For the CDR3, the DNA is TGTGCCAGCATTCGGACTAGCGGCCACAATGAGCAGTTCTTC. Translated, it gives CASIRTSGHNEQFF.

This clonotype was counted only a few times. This chain connects TRBV7-6 to TRBJ2-2; D assignment may be TRBD1 or TRBD2 (5 bases each). Germline assignment: CDR1 SGHVS and CDR2 FNYEAQ. Trimming left V 5 bases short and J 2 bases short, with 9 bases between. The CDR3 covers 14 residues. CDR3: CASSRRDNTGELFF. In DNA form, the CDR3 reads TGTGCCAGCAGCCGACGGGACAACACCGGGGAGCTGTTTTTT. Variable domain in full (rest from reference TRBV7-6 and TRBJ2-2): GAGVSQSPRYKVTKRGQDVALRCDPISGHVSLYWYRQALGQGPEFLTYFNYEAQQDKSGLPNDRFSAERPEGSISTLTIQRTEQRDSAMYRCASSRRDNTGELFFGEGSRLTVL.

This sequence joins TRBV19 and TRBJ1-5; 7 positions match TRBD1. CDR3 length equals 15 residues. V shed 3 bases and J 2 bases; nucleotides not matched to a gene: 4. Germline V gene sequence: CDR1 LNHDA, CDR2 SQIVND (reference sequence). CDR3 DNA: TGTGCCAGTAGTATTCGCGGGACAGGCAATCAGCCCCAGCATTTT. It translates to CASSIRGTGNQPQHF.

The rearrangement uses TRBV7-2 and TRBJ1-3, with no clear D. Trimming removed 1 base from V and 2 bases from J, with 12 bases in between. Germline values: CDR1 SGHTA, CDR2 FQGNSA. This CDR3 comprises 16 residues. The CDR3: CASSLGPKIAGNTIYF. CDR3 DNA sequence: TGTGCCAGCAGCTTAGGCCCCAAAATTGCTGGAAACACCATATATTTT.

This clonotype has only a few counts. V gene TRBV5-1 combines with J gene TRBJ2-5; TRBD1 aligns across 7 bases. The germline V gene encodes CDR1 SGHRS and CDR2 YFSETQ. The J segment lost 2 bases and the V segment lost 3 bases, leaving 4 bases of the junction unmatched. The CDR3 loop spans 14 amino acids. CDR3 protein: CASSYPGQQETQYF. The CDR3 coding sequence is TGCGCCAGCAGCTACCCGGGACAGCAAGAGACCCAGTACTTC.

This rearrangement joins TRBV11-2 to TRBJ1-1, with a possible D match to TRBD1 (6 bases). Trimming removed 3 bases at V and 0 bases at J, with 14 bases between. The V gene's germline CDR1 is SGHAT and CDR2 FQNNGV. CDR3 length: 16 residues. CDR3 DNA: TGTGCCAGCAGCTTTGTAGCGACAGGTCTGAACACTGAAGCTTTCTTT. It codes for CASSFVATGLNTEAFF.

This clonotype appeared many times. The chain employs TRBV3-1 and TRBJ2-4, with TRBD2 matching over 16 bases. The CDR3 extends over 18 amino acids. Germline V CDR1 and CDR2: LGHDT, YNNKEL (reference sequence). V lost 4 bases, J lost 0 bases, and 3 bases stayed unmatched. The DNA of the CDR3 is TGTGCCAGCAGCCGTGGGACTAGCGGGGGGGTAGCCAAAAACATTCAGTACTTC. Translated: CASSRGTSGGVAKNIQYF.

This clonotype was observed many times. The chain joins TRBV2 to TRBJ1-2; possibly TRBD1 for D (5 bases). This CDR3 contains 13 residues. The V and J ends lost 6 bases and 4 bases respectively, with 12 bases between them. Germline V gene data show CDR1 as SNHLY and CDR2 as FYNNEI. In DNA, the CDR3 is TGTGCCAGCAGGAGGGGAGAGACCTATGGCTACACCTTC. Encoded protein: CASRRGETYGYTF.

This clonotype turned up a few times. The CDR3 sequence: CASSYRTSGGYNEQFF. CDR3 DNA sequence: TGTGCCAGCAGCTACCGGACTAGCGGCGGGTACAATGAGCAGTTCTTC. This rearrangement joins TRBV12-3 or TRBV12-4 to TRBJ2-1; the match to TRBD2 covers 10 bases. The trim removed 6 bases at V and 4 bases at J, leaving 9 bases unmatched. This CDR3 is 16 amino acids long.

This clonotype came up a few times. The V call is TRBV24-1, the J call TRBJ2-7; D is perhaps TRBD2 (5 bases). The V end lost 1 base, the J end lost 6 bases, and 9 bases lay between the germline ends. The CDR3 runs to 13 residues. The germline V gene has CDR1 KGHDR and CDR2 SFDVKD. CDR3 protein: CATSDFEGSEQYF. The CDR3, as DNA: TGTGCCACCAGTGATTTTGAGGGTTCCGAGCAGTACTTC.

This clonotype was seen a single time. The gene calls are TRBV9 and TRBJ1-1; D is undetermined. The CDR3 is made up of 15 amino acids. Germline CDR1 is SGDLS and CDR2 is YYNGEE. Trimming took off 3 bases at V and 0 bases at J, with 12 bases between the two ends. Here the CDR3 DNA reads TGTGCCAGCAGCGCCCCCCAAGACTTGAACACTGAAGCTTTCTTT. Translating gives CASSAPQDLNTEAFF. The full variable domain, completed using reference TRBV9 and TRBJ1-1, is DSGVTQTPKHLITATGQRVTLRCSPRSGDLSVYWYQQSLDQGLQFLIQYYNGEERAKGNILERFSAQQFPDLHSELNLSSLELGDSALYFCASSAPQDLNTEAFFGQGTRLTVV.

This clonotype was counted between two and nine times. This rearrangement joins TRBV5-1 to TRBJ1-2; 7 nucleotides line up with TRBD1. Unmatched junction bases numbered 6, after V lost 2 bases and J lost 2 bases. Germline CDR1 and CDR2: SGHRS and YFSETQ. The CDR3 consists of 15 residues. Here the CDR3 DNA reads TGCGCCAGCAGCTTTGTCGGGACAGAGAACTATGGCTACACCTTC. Translating gives CASSFVGTENYGYTF.

This clonotype was counted between two and nine times. This sequence joins TRBV7-6 and TRBJ2-5; 10 positions agree with TRBD2. V shed 1 base and J 2 bases; nucleotides not matched to a gene: 4. Germline V gives CDR1 SGHVS, CDR2 FNYEAQ. The CDR3 is 16 amino acids. CDR3 DNA: TGTGCCAGCAGCTTAGGTCTAGCGGGGGAACAAGAGACCCAGTACTTC. Translating it yields CASSLGLAGEQETQYF.

This clonotype was counted only a few times. The V and J genes are TRBV6-5 and TRBJ2-2, with 8 bases that match TRBD1. CDR3 size: 16 residues. Germline values: CDR1 MNHEY, CDR2 SVGAGI. Trimming removed 5 bases from V and 7 bases from J; junction bases left unmatched: 12. CDR3 sequence reads: CASSPRAGGSGGELFF. DNA of the CDR3: TGTGCCAGCAGTCCCCGGGCAGGGGGCTCGGGCGGGGAGCTGTTTTTT.

In this sample, this clonotype turned up a few times. This sequence joins TRBV5-1 and TRBJ2-1; D remains ambiguous. Germline CDR1 SGHRS, CDR2 YFSETQ. The CDR3 is made up of 17 amino acids. Trimming took off 0 bases at V and 0 bases at J, with 13 bases between the two ends. In DNA form, the CDR3 reads TGCGCCAGCAGCTTGGAGGGTAGCCTGAGCTCCTACAATGAGCAGTTCTTC. Protein: CASSLEGSLSSYNEQFF. The whole variable domain, remainder taken from reference TRBV5-1 and TRBJ2-1, is KAGVTQTPRYLIKTRGQQVTLSCSPISGHRSVSWYQQTPGQGLQFLFEYFSETQRNKGNFPGRFSGRQFSNSRSEMNVSTLELGDSALYLCASSLEGSLSSYNEQFFGPGTRLTVL.